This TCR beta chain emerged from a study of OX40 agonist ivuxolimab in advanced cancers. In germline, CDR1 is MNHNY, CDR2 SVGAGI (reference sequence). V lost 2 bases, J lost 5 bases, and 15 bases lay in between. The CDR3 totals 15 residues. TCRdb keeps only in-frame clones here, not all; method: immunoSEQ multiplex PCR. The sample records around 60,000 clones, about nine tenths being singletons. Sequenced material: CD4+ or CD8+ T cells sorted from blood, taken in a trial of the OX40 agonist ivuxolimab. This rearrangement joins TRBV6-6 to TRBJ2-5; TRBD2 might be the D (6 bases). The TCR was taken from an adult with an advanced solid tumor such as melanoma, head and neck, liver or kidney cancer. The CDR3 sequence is CASSYPGLSSETQYF. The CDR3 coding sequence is TGTGCCAGCAGTTACCCAGGACTATCGAGCGAGACCCAGTACTTC.